This T cell receptor (beta chain) stems from a study of blood T cells in healthy people across ages. Findings and caveats of the study: Possibly, changes in expanded clonotypes were confounded because donor CMV status was unknown. The study found more naive CD4+ cells and higher diversity in long-lived than aged donors.

Trimming took 5 bases from V and 5 from J, leaving 15 bases between them. In germline, CDR1 is MNHEY, CDR2 SVGAGI. The length of the CDR3 is 14 residues. Primed by a sample-barcoded 5' primer and a J-beta primer mix, a second PCR proceeded for roughly 7 to 12 cycles. Every sample gave at least 2.5 million paired-end reads containing CDR3. TCRdb called the 5' RACE reads again in MiXCR, with one record for every CDR3 protein. The table has roughly 1,800,000 distinct CDR3 sequences, about 50% seen once. Total RNA was extracted at no less than 5 micrograms per sample. On this clonotype itself: Its antigen remains unidentified.

The TCR originated in a woman between 40 and 50 years old in good health. J is TRBJ2-5 and V is TRBV6-5; possible D gene TRBD1, 6 bases. The source material was blood. The DNA for the CDR3 is TGTGCCAGCAGTCCAGGGGTCCTCCGGGAGACCCAGTACTTC. This sequence encodes CASSPGVLRETQYF.